These 18 T cell receptor beta chains share one sample of origin, sequenced in a study of beta chain features in type 1 diabetes. Overall study results and limits: The study found moderately but significantly shorter TCRB CDR3s in all four CD4+ subsets of Type 1 diabetes patients.

What was sequenced were expressed TCRB transcripts, since all of the isolated RNA had been reverse transcribed. Repertoires were generated with immunoSEQ multiplex PCR, while TCRdb's copy carries only in-frame clones and drops some. The repertoire has under 70,000 clones, about 64% of them found once; the top ten carry approximately 0.3%. No cognate antigen is known for these TCRs. Material for sequencing was stem cell memory CD4+ T cells from blood. The source of these receptors is a woman aged 25 to 39 with type 1 diabetes.

V usage is TRBV28 and J usage is TRBJ2-3; TRBD2 aligns across 8 bases. Losses at the gene ends were 5 bases for V and 3 bases for J; bases not matched to a gene: 7. The CDR3 has 15 residues. The germline V gene encodes CDR1 MDHEN and CDR2 SYDVKM. Written as DNA, the CDR3 is TGTGCCAGCAGTAGGGCCTCGGGAGGGACAGATACGCAGTATTTT. It is translated as CASSRASGGTDTQYF.

The J gene is TRBJ2-7, the V gene TRBV5-4; 12 bases are shared with TRBD2. Germline CDR1 is SGHNT and CDR2 is YYREEE (reference sequence). The CDR3 covers 16 residues. V shed 4 bases, J shed 6 bases, and the junction held 11 bases outside the gene matches. The chain's CDR3 is CASSPATSGRLREQYF. CDR3 nucleotides: TGTGCCAGCAGCCCGGCGACTAGCGGGAGACTCCGCGAGCAGTACTTC.

This rearrangement joins TRBV29-1 to TRBJ2-3, with 8 bases aligning to TRBD2. CDR1 is SQVTM, CDR2 ANQGSEA, per germline. The CDR3 contains 13 residues. The J segment lost 4 bases and the V segment lost 5 bases, leaving 5 bases of the junction unmatched. The CDR3 sequence: CSVSGLEADTQYF. CDR3 bases: TGCAGCGTTTCGGGACTAGAGGCAGATACGCAGTATTTT.

This chain links TRBV23-1 with TRBJ2-3; 7 nucleotides line up with TRBD2. TRBV23-1 carries the ORF label, with uncertain function. The CDR3 has 22 residues. Germline trimming cut 4 bases from V and 2 bases from J; bases unmatched to any gene: 27. In DNA, the CDR3 is TGCGCCAGCAGTCCAGTGAAATATGCTTGGGCGGGAGAATTTGGGGTCACAGATACGCAGTATTTT. Translation: CASSPVKYAWAGEFGVTDTQYF.

This chain connects TRBV5-1 to TRBJ1-3, with D unclear. There are 16 residues in the CDR3. Trimming left V 0 bases short and J 0 bases short, with 10 bases between. Germline V gives CDR1 SGHRS, CDR2 YFSETQ. As DNA, the CDR3 is TGCGCCAGCAGCTTGGAGTACCGGAGCTCTGGAAACACCATATATTTT. This codes for CASSLEYRSSGNTIYF.

This clone was found a few times. The rearrangement uses TRBV6-6 and TRBJ2-1; 8 bases match TRBD2. The CDR3 has 14 amino acids. The J segment lost 5 bases and the V segment lost 6 bases, leaving 6 bases of the junction unmatched. Germline loops: CDR1 MNHNY, CDR2 SVGAGI (reference sequence). The CDR3: CASSRLAKDNEQFF. In DNA, the CDR3 is TGTGCCAGCAGCCGACTAGCGAAAGACAATGAGCAGTTCTTC.

The rearrangement uses TRBV18 and TRBJ2-3; D is uncertain. The CDR3 has 15 residues. Per the germline V gene, CDR1 is KGHSH and CDR2 is LQKENI. The germline V and J ends were trimmed by 0 bases and 0 bases, with 7 bases remaining between them. The CDR3 nucleotides are TGTGCCAGCTCACCACCGGCCCAGAGCACAGATACGCAGTATTTT. Its protein is CASSPPAQSTDTQYF.

This clone was seen a few times. J is TRBJ1-2 and V is TRBV7-2, with TRBD1 as a possible D gene (6 bases). The V gene's germline CDR1 is SGHTA and CDR2 FQGNSA. Trimming removed 4 bases from V and 4 bases from J, with 16 bases in between. The CDR3 consists of 15 residues. For the CDR3, the DNA is TGTGCCAGCAGCTACAGCACCGGACAGTCCTATGGCTACACCTTC. This translates into CASSYSTGQSYGYTF.

This clone appeared a few times. The J gene is TRBJ2-3, the V gene TRBV19; D possibly corresponds to TRBD2 (5 bases). Trimming cost V 11 bases and J 5 bases, with 14 bases left between them. The germline gives CDR1 LNHDA, CDR2 SQIVND (reference sequence). The CDR3 covers 12 residues. In DNA form, the CDR3 reads TGTGCCTCGCGGCAGAGCGGAGATACGCAGTATTTT. Translated, it gives CASRQSGDTQYF.

The V gene is TRBV12-5, the J gene TRBJ2-3; D call uncertain. There are 18 residues in the CDR3. V was cut by 0 bases and J by 0 bases, with 16 bases left in between. Germline V gives CDR1 LGHNT, CDR2 FRNRAP. CDR3 in amino acids: CASGLVPDGVHSTDTQYF. The CDR3 nucleotides are TGTGCTAGTGGTTTGGTACCTGACGGAGTCCATAGCACAGATACGCAGTATTTT.

This clone was seen a few times. The V gene is TRBV10-3, the J gene TRBJ2-1; TRBD2 agrees at 10 bases. Germline loops: CDR1 ENHRY, CDR2 SYGVKD. The V segment lost 8 bases and the J segment 7 bases; nucleotides outside the gene matches: 5. There are 13 residues in the CDR3. The DNA for the CDR3 is TGTGCCATCGGGCTAGCGGGAGAAAATGAGCAGTTCTTC. Residues: CAIGLAGENEQFF.

The chain carries TRBV7-9 and TRBJ1-5; D is uncertain. Trimming took off 5 bases at V and 7 bases at J, with 9 bases between the two ends. This CDR3 contains 12 residues. Looked up from germline, CDR1 is SEHNR and CDR2 is FQNEAQ (reference sequence). The CDR3 DNA reads TGTGCCAGCAGCGTCGATAGCCAGCCCCAGCATTTT. Translation: CASSVDSQPQHF.

The V gene is TRBV14, the J gene TRBJ2-7; D is unclear. The CDR3 consists of 16 residues. V lost 4 bases to trimming and J lost 6 bases, with 22 bases between them. The germline CDR1 and CDR2 sequences are SGHDN and FVKESK. Here the CDR3 reads CASSRQDLVPHGEQYF. CDR3 in DNA: TGTGCCAGCAGCCGCCAGGATTTAGTACCCCACGGCGAGCAGTACTTC.

The chain links TRBV19 to TRBJ2-7, with a tentative D call TRBD1 (5 bases). The CDR3 runs to 13 residues. The V and J ends lost 5 bases and 3 bases respectively, with 11 bases between them. Germline CDR1 reads LNHDA; CDR2 reads SQIVND (reference sequence). CDR3 sequence (DNA): TGTGCCAGTAGTTACGACAGCCTCTACGAGCAGTACTTC. Translation gives CASSYDSLYEQYF. Looking up the rest from reference TRBV19 and TRBJ2-7 gives the full variable domain: DGGITQSPKYLFRKEGQNVTLSCEQNLNHDAMYWYRQDPGQGLRLIYYSQIVNDFQKGDIAEGYSVSREKKESFPLTVTSAQKNPTAFYLCASSYDSLYEQYFGPGTRLTVT.

This rearrangement joins TRBV11-2 to TRBJ1-1; 7 bases are a match to TRBD1. V shed 2 bases, J shed 3 bases, and the junction held 3 bases outside the gene matches. The CDR3 length is 14 residues. Germline lookup yields CDR1 SGHAT and CDR2 FQNNGV. CDR3 bases: TGTGCCAGCAGCTTACTACAGGGGTACACTGAAGCTTTCTTT. It encodes CASSLLQGYTEAFF.

This chain connects TRBV5-1 to TRBJ2-4; 9 bases are shared with TRBD1. V trimming: 3 bases; J trimming: 5 bases; junction bases outside the gene matches: 3. There are 14 residues in the CDR3. The germline gives CDR1 SGHRS, CDR2 YFSETQ. The CDR3 loop reads CASSSQGAENIQYF. DNA for the CDR3: TGCGCCAGCAGCTCACAGGGGGCAGAAAACATTCAGTACTTC. The whole variable domain, remainder taken from reference TRBV5-1 and TRBJ2-4, is KAGVTQTPRYLIKTRGQQVTLSCSPISGHRSVSWYQQTPGQGLQFLFEYFSETQRNKGNFPGRFSGRQFSNSRSEMNVSTLELGDSALYLCASSSQGAENIQYFGAGTRLSVL.

The V call is TRBV6-5, the J call TRBJ1-2; TRBD1 is a possible D gene (5 bases). Trimming left V 2 bases short and J 4 bases short, with 14 bases between. This CDR3 is built from 15 residues. CDR1 is MNHEY, CDR2 SVGAGI, per germline. For the CDR3, the DNA is TGTGCCAGCAGTTACGGGCAGGGAAGTGTCTATGGCTACACCTTC. This sequence encodes CASSYGQGSVYGYTF.

The chain joins TRBV7-3 to TRBJ2-1; possible D gene TRBD2, 6 bases. Germline values: CDR1 SGHTA, CDR2 FQGTGA. The CDR3 extends over 15 amino acids. Trimming removed 4 bases from V and 3 bases from J, with 13 bases in between. CDR3 bases: TGTGCCAGCAGCTCAGGTGGTAGCGGCTACAATGAGCAGTTCTTC. This translates into CASSSGGSGYNEQFF.